This TCR beta chain is drawn from a study of early T cells in non-severe SARS-CoV-2 infection. Study overall: Sequencing targeted bulk RNA from unsorted whole blood, leaving chains unpaired.

This clonotype was detected only a few times. Its target is not known. This CDR3 has 17 amino acids. Attached unique molecular identifiers marked individual cDNA molecules. From the 5' RACE reads, TCRdb called clonotypes with MiXCR, one entry per CDR3 protein. The sample records tens of thousands of distinct CDR3 sequences, less than 20% being singletons. Study-level results: VDJdb matching skewed toward anti-spike CD8 responses, missing private and CD4 specificities.

Input material: whole blood. V gene TRBV21-1 combines with J gene TRBJ2-1; TRBD1 is the table's D call and was not checked against the DNA. TRBV21-1 is deemed a pseudogene. The receptor was derived from an adult who was a healthcare worker with PCR-confirmed SARS-CoV-2 infection or an uninfected control (not recorded which). This chain's CDR3 is CASSPRQRPSTYNEQFF. CDR3 DNA sequence: TGTGCCAGCAGCCCAAGGCAGCGCCCCTCGACCTACAATGAGCAGTTCTTC.